This T cell receptor (beta chain) was captured by sequencing in a study of blood T cell repertoires in COVID-19. Study background: The United States, Italy and Spain provided the acute and convalescent COVID-19 samples. T cells, B-cell-depleted T cells, or PBMCs provided the cDNA or gDNA that served as material.

Original handling: Estimated nucleated cell counts came from reference gene primer amplification. Data came from immunoSEQ multiplex PCR; TCRdb stores just in-frame clones and leaves some out. The DNA gave D and trimming, while V, J and clone size come from that table. The sample includes under 200,000 clones, more than 70% of them seen just once. The TCR was taken from a man in his late teens or twenties with active or convalescent COVID-19. Sequencing used peripheral blood.

CDR3 region: CASSLDGGALNEKLFF. The CDR3 DNA is TGTGCCAGCTCACTAGATGGAGGGGCCCTTAATGAAAAACTGTTTTTT. The chain recombines TRBV18 with TRBJ1-4, with D tentatively TRBD1 (5 bases). The germline V gene encodes CDR1 KGHSH and CDR2 LQKENI. The CDR3 loop spans 16 amino acids. With 4 bases removed from V and 4 bases from J, the gap between germline ends came to 16 bases.